Listed below are T cell receptor beta chains from one sample, sequenced in a study of T cell responses to AZD1222 COVID-19 vaccine. Sequencing was performed with immunoSEQ multiplex PCR; in TCRdb, only in-frame clones are kept and a portion is missing. The table has 150,000 to 200,000 clones, more than 90% seen once; the top ten hold 1.6%. Specimen: peripheral blood, collected on day 0 of AZD1222 vaccination. These receptors all stem from an adult in good health. CDR3s include the opening cysteine and the closing phenylalanine or tryptophan. The D gene is left open where the match is weak. Part of the rows lack a size; the others show once, few, many or a class for expanded clones.

NA	TRBD1	TRBV19	TRBJ1-1	CASRHRSPGGGQNTEAFF	TGTGCCAGTAGACACCGTTCTCCAGGGGGGGGGCAGAACACTGAAGCTTTCTTT
NA	TRBD1	TRBV7-9	TRBJ1-1	CASSHAAQGAVMNTEAFF	TGTGCCAGCAGCCATGCGGCACAGGGGGCGGTGATGAACACTGAAGCTTTCTTT
NA	TRBD1	TRBV13	TRBJ2-7	CASSHYPGTGLYEQYF	TGTGCCAGCAGTCACTATCCCGGGACAGGCCTCTACGAGCAGTACTTC
NA	NA	TRBV12-3/TRBV12-4	TRBJ2-1	CASRGAGDEQFF	TGTGCCAGCAGGGGAGCCGGCGATGAGCAGTTCTTC
NA	TRBD1	TRBV4-1	TRBJ1-2	CASSQATGGRGYTF	TGCGCCAGCAGCCAGGCGACAGGGGGCCGTGGCTACACCTTC
NA	TRBD1	TRBV7-3	TRBJ2-6	CASSLIYQPGQRGSGANVLTF	TGTGCCAGCAGCTTAATATACCAACCGGGACAGCGAGGCTCTGGGGCCAACGTCCTGACTTTC
NA	NA	TRBV11-3	TRBJ2-3	CASSNRLTTQYF	TGTGCCAGCAGCAATCGACTCACTACGCAGTATTTT
NA	NA	TRBV18	TRBJ2-3	CASSPSTDTQYF	TGTGCCAGCTCACCGAGCACAGATACGCAGTATTTT
NA	NA	TRBV29-1	TRBJ1-1	CKTGLGSTEAFF	TGCAAAACAGGGCTTGGTTCTACTGAAGCTTTCTTT
NA	NA	TRBV21-1	TRBJ1-6	CASSKGSCATNSPLHF	TGTGCCAGCAGCAAAGGCAGTTGTGCCACCAATTCACCCCTCCACTTT
NA	TRBD2	TRBV27	TRBJ2-2	CASSLYPLGGEAGELFF	TGTGCCAGCAGTTTATACCCCTTGGGAGGGGAAGCCGGGGAGCTGTTTTTT
NA	TRBD1	TRBV7-9	TRBJ1-2	CASSSGQGALGYGYTF	TGTGCCAGCAGCTCGGGACAGGGGGCGCTGGGCTATGGCTACACCTTC
NA	NA	TRBV5-1	TRBJ2-1	CASSGGYSGGGEQFF	TGCGCCAGCAGCGGGGGTTACTCGGGTGGTGGGGAGCAGTTCTTC
NA	NA	TRBV29-1	TRBJ2-1	CSVEISTPSSYNEQFF	TGCAGCGTTGAAATCAGTACTCCCTCCTCCTACAATGAGCAGTTCTTC
once	NA	TRBV6-5	TRBJ1-5	CASSYSTYQPQHF	TGTGCCAGCAGTTATTCCACGTATCAGCCCCAGCATTTT
NA	NA	TRBV18	TRBJ1-1	CASSLNGGQSTEAFF	TGTGCCAGCTCCCTTAACGGGGGGCAGAGCACTGAAGCTTTCTTT
NA	TRBD1	TRBV12-3/TRBV12-4	TRBJ2-7	CASSLDRSYEQYF	TGTGCCAGCAGTTTGGACAGGTCCTACGAGCAGTACTTC
NA	NA	TRBV12-5	TRBJ1-2	CASGFLQNYGYTF	TGTGCTAGTGGTTTTCTACAGAACTATGGCTACACCTTC
NA	TRBD2	TRBV5-1	TRBJ2-3	CASSTGTSGSTDTQYF	TGCGCCAGCAGCACCGGGACTAGCGGGAGCACAGATACGCAGTATTTT
NA	NA	TRBV7-9	TRBJ1-6	CASRPGGYNSPLHF	TGTGCCAGCAGACCCGGCGGATATAATTCACCCCTCCACTTT
NA	TRBD2	TRBV27	TRBJ2-2	CASSPRTSGTPGELFF	TGTGCCAGCAGTCCTCGGACTAGCGGGACTCCCGGGGAGCTGTTTTTT
NA	TRBD1	TRBV7-2	TRBJ2-5	CASSLGGTGRQETQYF	TGTGCCAGCAGCTTAGGGGGGACAGGAAGACAAGAGACCCAGTACTTC